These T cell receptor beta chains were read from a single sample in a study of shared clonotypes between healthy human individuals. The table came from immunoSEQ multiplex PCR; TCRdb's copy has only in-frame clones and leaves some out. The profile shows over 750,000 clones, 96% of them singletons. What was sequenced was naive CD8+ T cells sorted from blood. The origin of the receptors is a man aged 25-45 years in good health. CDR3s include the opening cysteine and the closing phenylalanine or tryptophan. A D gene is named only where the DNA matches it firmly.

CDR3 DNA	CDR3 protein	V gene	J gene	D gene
TGTGCCAGCAGCTTCCCCAAGGGGGGGCCTATACAAAACATTCAGTACTTC	CASSFPKGGPIQNIQYF	TRBV7-2	TRBJ2-4	.
TGTGCCAGCGGACAGGGCGGCCACGAGCAGTACTTC	CASGQGGHEQYF	TRBV14	TRBJ2-7	TRBD1
TGTGCCAGCAGCTCCGGACTAGCGGGAGGGTTCGAGCAGTACTTC	CASSSGLAGGFEQYF	TRBV7-2	TRBJ2-7	TRBD2
TGTGCCAGCAGTCCCCCCGGGACAGACTACGAGCAGTACTTC	CASSPPGTDYEQYF	TRBV28	TRBJ2-7	TRBD1
TGTGCCAGCAGCTTAAAACTAGCCTCCTACGAGCAGTACTTC	CASSLKLASYEQYF	TRBV11-2	TRBJ2-7	.
TGTGCCAGCAGCAGTAGCGGGTCGAACACCGGGGAGCTGTTTTTT	CASSSSGSNTGELFF	TRBV7-9	TRBJ2-2	TRBD2
TGTGCCATCAGTGACACTAGCGGGGTCTCCTACGAGCAGTACTTC	CAISDTSGVSYEQYF	TRBV10-3	TRBJ2-7	TRBD2
TGTGCCAGCAGCGTAGAAAAGCGGGCCCACACAGATACGCAGTATTTT	CASSVEKRAHTDTQYF	TRBV9	TRBJ2-3	.
TGTGCCACCCACACAACAGGGATTGGTACTGAAGCTTTCTTT	CATHTTGIGTEAFF	TRBV27	TRBJ1-1	.
TGTGCCAGCAGCGCCGGGCCCCTCTACAATGAGCAGTTCTTC	CASSAGPLYNEQFF	TRBV7-9	TRBJ2-1	.
TGTGCCCAAGGGGGGTATATCAATGAGCAGTTCTTC	CAQGGYINEQFF	TRBV30	TRBJ2-1	.
TGTGCCAGCAGCGCGACTAGCGGACAAGAGACCCAGTACTTC	CASSATSGQETQYF	TRBV5-4	TRBJ2-5	TRBD2
TGCAGCGTGGAAGCACAGGGATTAATCTATGGCTACACCTTC	CSVEAQGLIYGYTF	TRBV29-1	TRBJ1-2	.
TGTGCCAGCAGTTCCACCTCCCCGTACACTGAAGCTTTCTTT	CASSSTSPYTEAFF	TRBV27	TRBJ1-1	.
TGTGCCAGCAGCTTAGCGGCAGGGGGCGAAGCTTTCTTT	CASSLAAGGEAFF	TRBV7-6	TRBJ1-1	TRBD1
TGTGCCAGCTTAGTGGACCGAGTCTCCTACGAGCAGTACTTC	CASLVDRVSYEQYF	TRBV2	TRBJ2-7	.
TGTGCCAGCAGCTCCGGGACAGGAAGCTCCTACAATGAGCAGTTCTTC	CASSSGTGSSYNEQFF	TRBV7-2	TRBJ2-1	TRBD1
TGTGCCAGTAGTATAAAGGACGAAGGCTACGAGCAGTACTTC	CASSIKDEGYEQYF	TRBV19	TRBJ2-7	.
TGTGCCAGCAGTTTTGGGGGGGCGCAGCCCCAGCATTTT	CASSFGGAQPQHF	TRBV28	TRBJ1-5	.
TGTGCCAGCAGCCGGACAGCCTACAATGAGCAGTTCTTC	CASSRTAYNEQFF	TRBV13	TRBJ2-1	.
TGTGCCAGTAGTATGGGGGCAGGTTTTCCTGAAGCTTTCTTT	CASSMGAGFPEAFF	TRBV19	TRBJ1-1	.
TGTGCCAGCAGTGAAAGGACAGGGGTTGTCTCCGGGCAGTTCTTC	CASSERTGVVSGQFF	TRBV2	TRBJ2-1	TRBD1
TGTGCCAGCAGTTACTCGATGGCGGTTTTAGCTGAAGCTTTCTTT	CASSYSMAVLAEAFF	TRBV6-6	TRBJ1-1	.
TGCGCCAGCAGCTCGAATCCACCCGGTGAGCAGTTCTTC	CASSSNPPGEQFF	TRBV5-1	TRBJ2-1	.
TGTGCCAGCTCTCACAGGGGCAGTTACCAGCCCCAGCATTTT	CASSHRGSYQPQHF	TRBV27	TRBJ1-5	TRBD1
TGCGCCAGCAGCCAAGATAACGGGGGAGAGACCCAGTACTTC	CASSQDNGGETQYF	TRBV4-3	TRBJ2-5	.
TGTGCCAGCAGCTTAGTACCCCGGGGGGGAACAGATACGCAGTATTTT	CASSLVPRGGTDTQYF	TRBV7-2	TRBJ2-3	TRBD2